This is a list of T cell receptor beta chains from one sample in a study of T cells in Graves' hyperthyroidism and ophthalmopathy. TCRdb recomputed calls from the multiplex PCR reads with MiXCR, one row per CDR3 protein. The sample has 20,000 to 30,000 distinct CDR3 sequences, roughly 45% seen once; the top ten hold over 9%. The sample was blood. The receptors here all came from a woman in her 30s with Graves' hyperthyroidism. Each CDR3 is given with its conserved first and last residue. Size is stated for part of the rows, as once, few or many counts, or as a class when the clone is expanded.

-	TRBV2	TRBJ2-7	CATKMDRAYEQYF
-	TRBV19	TRBJ2-7	CASSIGDRNEQYF
-	TRBV25-1	TRBJ2-5	CASSGTPQETQYF
many	TRBV4-1	TRBJ2-7	CASSQDRLRTVYYEQYF
many	TRBV6-5	TRBJ1-1	CASSQGGAGKAFF
-	TRBV20-1	TRBJ2-1	CSALGGLAGFNEQFF
many	TRBV6-1	TRBJ1-5	CASSGGQPQHF
-	TRBV10-1	TRBJ2-1	CASSLAGGRDNEQFF
few	TRBV7-6	TRBJ2-5	CASSLARTTQYF
-	TRBV7-8	TRBJ2-7	CASSSRQGSSYEQYF
medium-sized	TRBV20-1	TRBJ2-1	CSALPQGTDEQFF
few	TRBV18	TRBJ2-7	CASSPGQGRSYEQYF
few	TRBV6-1	TRBJ2-7	CASSENRNYEQYF
-	TRBV6-6	TRBJ2-1	CDSSIYLCSVGGANEQFF
many	TRBV4-2	TRBJ2-3	CTSSQVGSGSGADTQYF
-	TRBV7-2	TRBJ2-3	CASSEGFSTDTQYF
many	TRBV11-3	TRBJ1-1	CASSLGQDGWAEAFF
-	TRBV6-5	TRBJ1-4	CASSSPGMGEKLFF
-	TRBV19	TRBJ2-7	CASNTGRNQQYF
-	TRBV18	TRBJ2-7	CASSRGTGGSYEQYF
many	TRBV13	TRBJ2-1	CASRGSNEQFF
many	TRBV7-3	TRBJ2-6	CASSLQGTGGLGANVLTF
many	TRBV7-9	TRBJ2-6	CASSFSVLSGANVLTF
many	TRBV7-9	TRBJ2-3	CASSPFTDTQYF
-	TRBV12-3/TRBV12-4	TRBJ2-3	CASSSTGMGTDTQYF
-	TRBV20-1	-	CSARDLGGRRTDTQYF
-	TRBV2	TRBJ1-4	CASSATNEKLFF
many	TRBV6-4	TRBJ1-6	CASSPGGNSPLHF
few	TRBV28	TRBJ1-3	CASRDWGLSRSGNTIYF
-	TRBV6-6	TRBJ2-2	CASTKTGEPVF
medium-sized	TRBV29-1	TRBJ2-3	CSHGGADTQYF
many	TRBV12-3/TRBV12-4	TRBJ2-7	CASSSARREQYF
-	TRBV30	TRBJ2-1	CAWSVRRGRLFSSYNEQFF
-	TRBV20-1	TRBJ2-7	CSARHRVGSSYEQYF
many	TRBV6-1	TRBJ1-5	CASSWGTGQPQHF
many	TRBV7-9	TRBJ1-1	CASSSGVGNTEAFF
once	TRBV29-1	TRBJ1-2	CSSDLGQGNGYTF
-	TRBV24-1	TRBJ2-5	CATSGDRGRQETQYF
many	TRBV12-3/TRBV12-4	TRBJ2-1	CASSFLAGELDRQFF
many	TRBV5-1	TRBJ2-1	CASSFGGGDTVNEQFF
-	TRBV20-1	TRBJ1-3	CSARSLGPGNTIYF
few	TRBV15	TRBJ2-3	CATSRAADTQYF
-	TRBV6-5	TRBJ1-3	CASSPREPSYGYTIYF
many	TRBV7-9	TRBJ1-2	CASSPGGSVNYGYTF
-	TRBV20-1	TRBJ1-2	CSAREQGRHGYTF
many	TRBV11-1	TRBJ1-1	CASSERGQMNTEAFF
many	TRBV14	TRBJ2-1	CASSPPLAGDYNEQFF
-	TRBV29-1	TRBJ1-3	CSVSQGSGNTIYF